These T cell receptor beta chains were read from a single sample in a study of T cell responses to AZD1222 COVID-19 vaccine. Assay: immunoSEQ multiplex PCR; the TCRdb copy retains only in-frame clones and omits some. The sample comprises under 85,000 clones, 87% of which are singletons, and 24% rests with the top ten. Sample: peripheral blood, taken on day 0 of AZD1222 vaccination. These receptors were collected from an adult in good health. Each CDR3 is given with its conserved first and last residue. A D gene is named only where the DNA matches it firmly. Expanded clones are given a class, and other clones once, few, many or no size at all.

clone size,D gene,V gene,J gene,CDR3 protein,CDR3 DNA
.,TRBD1,TRBV6-5,TRBJ1-1,CASRRDRAPDTEAFF,TGTGCCAGCAGGCGAGACAGGGCCCCCGACACTGAAGCTTTCTTT
once,.,TRBV5-1,TRBJ2-5,CASSLGQPGETQYF,TGCGCCAGCAGCTTGGGTCAACCGGGGGAGACCCAGTACTTC
.,.,TRBV7-8,TRBJ1-6,CASSQRWPSSYNSPLHF,TGTGCCAGCAGCCAAAGATGGCCGAGCTCCTATAATTCACCCCTCCACTTT
.,.,TRBV7-2,TRBJ2-7,CASSLVTAEQYF,TGTGCCAGCAGCTTAGTTACAGCGGAGCAGTACTTC
.,.,TRBV7-6,TRBJ2-7,CASSLGVEKNEQYF,TGTGCCAGCAGCTTAGGAGTAGAGAAGAACGAGCAGTACTTC
.,TRBD1,TRBV28,TRBJ2-7,CASSSGQAKAYEQYF,TGTGCCAGCAGTTCCGGACAGGCCAAAGCCTACGAGCAGTACTTC
.,.,TRBV10-2,TRBJ1-1,CASSESTGEAFF,TGCGCCAGCAGTGAGTCTACGGGGGAAGCTTTCTTT
.,.,TRBV2,TRBJ1-4,CATRTHFATNEKLFF,TGTGCCACTAGAACCCATTTTGCAACTAATGAAAAACTGTTTTTT
once,TRBD1,TRBV7-6,TRBJ2-7,CASSFGTADGEQYF,TGTGCCAGCAGCTTCGGGACAGCCGACGGCGAGCAGTACTTC
.,.,TRBV7-8,TRBJ2-7,CASRPQGISLYEQYF,TGTGCCAGCAGACCCCAGGGGATATCCCTCTACGAGCAGTACTTC
.,TRBD2,TRBV30,TRBJ2-3,CAGEPGGGGTQYF,TGTGCCGGCGAACCCGGGGGGGGCGGTACGCAGTATTTT
once,TRBD1,TRBV3-1/TRBV3-2,TRBJ1-2,CASSQVGQHYGYTF,TGTGCCAGCAGCCAAGTGGGACAGCACTATGGCTACACCTTC
.,.,TRBV29-1,TRBJ1-4,CSVQTGKEKLFF,TGCAGCGTACAGACAGGAAAGGAAAAACTGTTTTTT
once,.,TRBV29-1,TRBJ1-1,CSVVRHPGRGFF,TGCAGCGTTGTCAGGCACCCGGGTAGGGGTTTCTTT
.,TRBD1,TRBV12-3/TRBV12-4,TRBJ1-4,CASRDRVNEKLFF,TGTGCCAGCAGGGACAGGGTTAATGAAAAACTGTTTTTT
.,TRBD1,TRBV5-1,TRBJ1-2,CASSLGQGEVYGYTF,TGCGCCAGCAGCTTGGGACAGGGAGAGGTATATGGCTACACCTTC
.,TRBD1,TRBV27,TRBJ2-2,CASSFYGTGNTGELFF,TGTGCCAGCAGTTTCTACGGGACAGGGAACACCGGGGAGCTGTTTTTT
.,.,TRBV6-5,TRBJ2-5,CASIADGETQYF,TGTGCCAGCATCGCGGACGGAGAGACCCAGTACTTC
.,.,TRBV15,TRBJ2-7,CATSWARTYEQYF,TGTGCCACCAGTTGGGCGCGGACCTACGAGCAGTACTTC
.,.,TRBV19,TRBJ1-5,CASSLRDSNQPQHF,TGTGCCAGTAGTCTTCGGGACAGCAATCAGCCCCAGCATTTT
.,TRBD2,TRBV4-1,TRBJ2-1,CASSQDSGRALYNEQFF,TGCGCCAGCAGCCAAGATAGCGGGAGGGCCCTTTACAATGAGCAGTTCTTC
few,.,TRBV6-5,TRBJ1-2,CASSPQAPLIYGYTF,TGTGCCAGCAGTCCTCAGGCTCCACTAATCTATGGCTACACCTTC
.,.,TRBV2,TRBJ1-2,CASSVSNYGYTF,TGTGCCAGCAGCGTGAGTAACTATGGCTACACCTTC
.,.,TRBV9,TRBJ1-5,CASGGNQPQHF,TGTGCCTCAGGCGGTAACCAGCCCCAGCATTTT
.,TRBD2,TRBV10-3,TRBJ2-1,CAISERRLAGEDEQFF,TGTGCCATCAGTGAAAGAAGACTAGCGGGAGAGGATGAGCAGTTCTTC
.,.,TRBV12-2,TRBJ2-3,CASRLVWAGGPDTQYF,TGTGCAAGTCGCCTCGTGTGGGCGGGAGGGCCAGATACGCAGTATTTT
.,TRBD1,TRBV5-1,TRBJ1-4,CASSPRPGQGQLLFF,TGCGCCAGCAGCCCGAGGCCCGGACAGGGCCAATTGCTGTTTTTT
.,.,TRBV6-5,TRBJ2-4,CASSYSTPPGVNIQYF,TGTGCCAGCAGTTACTCGACCCCTCCCGGGGTGAACATTCAGTACTTC
once,TRBD1,TRBV6-5,TRBJ1-4,CASTLSGQGDEKLFF,TGTGCCAGCACTCTCTCCGGGCAGGGGGATGAAAAACTGTTTTTT
.,.,TRBV11-2,TRBJ2-2,CASSRRDANTGELFF,TGTGCCAGCAGTCGGCGGGATGCGAACACCGGGGAGCTGTTTTTT
.,.,TRBV9,TRBJ2-4,CASSVALHRDIQYF,TGTGCCAGCAGCGTAGCACTCCATCGGGACATTCAGTACTTC
.,.,TRBV7-3,TRBJ2-1,CASSGTPAGNDNEQFF,TGTGCCAGCAGCGGAACGCCCGCAGGGAACGACAATGAGCAGTTCTTC
.,.,TRBV4-3,TRBJ2-6,CASSQDRVGANVLTF,TGCGCCAGCAGCCAAGACAGGGTTGGGGCCAACGTCCTGACTTTC
.,TRBD2,TRBV2,TRBJ2-5,CASSGLAGMQETQYF,TGTGCCAGCAGTGGATTAGCGGGGATGCAAGAGACCCAGTACTTC
.,.,TRBV15,TRBJ1-5,CATSRGAGGNQPQHF,TGTGCCACCAGCAGAGGGGCAGGGGGCAATCAGCCCCAGCATTTT
.,TRBD1,TRBV4-3,TRBJ1-2,CASSQEQGTGGGYTF,TGCGCCAGCAGCCAAGAACAAGGGACAGGAGGGGGCTACACCTTC
.,.,TRBV5-1,TRBJ1-6,CASSGDTDNSPLHF,TGCGCCAGCAGCGGGGACACTGATAATTCACCCCTCCACTTT
.,.,TRBV6-6,TRBJ2-2,CASSYGTLGELFF,TGTGCCAGCAGTTACGGGACACTCGGGGAGCTGTTTTTT
.,TRBD1,TRBV29-1,TRBJ2-2,CSGGDRESTGELFF,TGCAGCGGGGGCGACAGGGAAAGCACCGGGGAGCTGTTTTTT
.,TRBD1,TRBV20-1,TRBJ1-2,CSASAWDRGQKGYTF,TGCAGTGCTAGTGCGTGGGACAGGGGGCAGAAAGGCTACACCTTC
.,.,TRBV6-5,TRBJ2-7,CASGRLYEQYF,TGTGCCAGCGGTCGGCTCTACGAGCAGTACTTC
many,.,TRBV6-1,TRBJ2-7,CASSEATGSSYEQYF,TGTGCCAGCAGTGAAGCAACCGGGAGCTCCTACGAGCAGTACTTC
.,TRBD2,TRBV4-1,TRBJ2-3,CASSQTSGSTDTQYF,TGCGCCAGCAGCCAGACTAGCGGTAGCACAGATACGCAGTATTTT
.,TRBD1,TRBV7-9,TRBJ1-1,CASSVLQGANTEAFF,TGTGCCAGCAGCGTTCTACAGGGGGCTAACACTGAAGCTTTCTTT
.,.,TRBV28,TRBJ2-1,CASGKGGNIYNEQFF,TGTGCCAGCGGGAAGGGGGGTAATATTTACAATGAGCAGTTCTTC
.,TRBD2,TRBV18,TRBJ2-1,CASSPSGGEQFF,TGTGCCAGCTCACCATCGGGGGGTGAGCAGTTCTTC
.,.,TRBV4-1,TRBJ1-6,CASSQDRGGSFSYNSPLHF,TGCGCCAGCAGCCAAGATCGGGGGGGCTCCTTCTCCTATAATTCACCCCTCCACTTT
.,.,TRBV4-2,TRBJ2-6,CASSQERAPGANVLTF,TGTGCCAGCAGCCAAGAGAGGGCTCCTGGGGCCAACGTCCTGACTTTC
.,TRBD2,TRBV5-1,TRBJ2-3,CASSSSGGSTTDTQYF,TGCGCCAGCAGCTCCTCGGGAGGGTCAACCACAGATACGCAGTATTTT
few,TRBD2,TRBV29-1,TRBJ2-7,CSAGAGGTIGEQYF,TGCAGCGCCGGGGCGGGGGGGACCATCGGCGAGCAGTACTTC